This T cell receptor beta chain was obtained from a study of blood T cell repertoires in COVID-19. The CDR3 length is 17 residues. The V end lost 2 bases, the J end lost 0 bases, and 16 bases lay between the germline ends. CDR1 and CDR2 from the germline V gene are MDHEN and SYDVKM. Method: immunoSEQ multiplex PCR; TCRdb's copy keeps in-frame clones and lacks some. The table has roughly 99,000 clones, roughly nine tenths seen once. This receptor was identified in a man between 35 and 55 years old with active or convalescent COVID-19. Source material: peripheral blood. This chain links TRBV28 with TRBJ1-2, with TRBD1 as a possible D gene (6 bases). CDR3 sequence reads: CASSLGGAILTNYGYTF. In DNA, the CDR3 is TGTGCCAGCAGTTTAGGGGGGGCTATCCTTACTAACTATGGCTACACCTTC.